This T cell receptor beta chain was retrieved from a study of CD8 T cells in Susac syndrome. Study context: Patients with Susac syndrome, at blood draw, were therapy-naive, on corticosteroids, or on intravenous immunoglobulin alone.

Random-hexamer reverse transcription was applied to roughly 0.5 to 1 ug RNA. Amplification of TCR beta CDR3 was carried out by immunoSEQ multiplex PCR, which covered 54 Vbeta and 13 Jbeta segments. TCRdb ran MiXCR on the immunoSEQ multiplex PCR reads and lists one entry per CDR3 protein. The sample records 160,000 or so distinct CDR3 sequences, 94% being singletons. The specimen sequenced was CD4+ T cells from PBMCs. This receptor was identified in a human donor with Susac syndrome.

Written as DNA, the CDR3 is TGTGCCACCAGACGGGACAGGGGCCAAGGGGATCAGCCCCAGCATTTT. Residues: CATRRDRGQGDQPQHF. The genes are TRBV24-1 and TRBJ1-5; TRBD1 agrees at 10 bases. In germline, CDR1 is KGHDR, CDR2 SFDVKD. This CDR3 has 16 residues. J lost 5 bases, V lost 7 bases, and 10 bases had no gene match.